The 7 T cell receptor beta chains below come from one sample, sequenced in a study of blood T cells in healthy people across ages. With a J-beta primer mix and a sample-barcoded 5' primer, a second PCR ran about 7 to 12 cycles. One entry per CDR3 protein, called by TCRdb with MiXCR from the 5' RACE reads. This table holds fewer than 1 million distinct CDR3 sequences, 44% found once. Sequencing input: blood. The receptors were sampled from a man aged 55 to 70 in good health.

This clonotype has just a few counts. The CDR3 protein is CASSQKISYEQYF. Here the CDR3 DNA reads TGTGCCAGCTCCCAAAAAATTTCCTACGAGCAGTACTTC. V gene TRBV27 combines with J gene TRBJ2-7, with D unclear. The CDR3 is made up of 13 amino acids. Germline V gene sequence: CDR1 MNHEY, CDR2 SMNVEV (reference sequence). Between the trimmed V and J ends, which lost 8 bases and 1 base, there was a span of 12 bases.

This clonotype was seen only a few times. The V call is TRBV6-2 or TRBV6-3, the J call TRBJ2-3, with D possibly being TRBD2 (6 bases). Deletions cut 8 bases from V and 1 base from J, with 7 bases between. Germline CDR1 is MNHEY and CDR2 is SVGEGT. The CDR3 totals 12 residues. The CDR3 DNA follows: TGTGCCAGCCAGCGGGGCACAGATACGCAGTATTTT. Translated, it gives CASQRGTDTQYF.

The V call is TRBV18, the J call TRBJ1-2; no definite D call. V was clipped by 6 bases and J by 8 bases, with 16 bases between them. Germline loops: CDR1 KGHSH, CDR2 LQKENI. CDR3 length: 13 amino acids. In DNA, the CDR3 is TGTGCCAGCTCTCAGGACGGGGTAAACGGCTACACCTTC. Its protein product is CASSQDGVNGYTF.

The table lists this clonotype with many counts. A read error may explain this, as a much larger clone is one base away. This CDR3 is CASSPGPAGEDSYNEQYF. The CDR3 coding sequence is TGCGCCAGCAGCCCAGGCCCGGCCGGGGAGGACTCCTACAATGAGCAGTACTTC. This chain connects TRBV4-3 to TRBJ2-1; the D gene is possibly TRBD2 (6 bases). The J call is uncertain, as TRBJ2-7 better fits the DNA end. Germline V gene data show CDR1 as LGHNA and CDR2 as YSLEER. This CDR3 comprises 18 residues.

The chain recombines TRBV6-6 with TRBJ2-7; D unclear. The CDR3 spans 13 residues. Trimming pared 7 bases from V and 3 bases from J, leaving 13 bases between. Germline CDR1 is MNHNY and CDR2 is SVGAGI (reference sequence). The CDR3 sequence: CASTANPDYEQYF. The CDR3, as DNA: TGTGCCAGCACCGCAAACCCTGACTACGAGCAGTACTTC.

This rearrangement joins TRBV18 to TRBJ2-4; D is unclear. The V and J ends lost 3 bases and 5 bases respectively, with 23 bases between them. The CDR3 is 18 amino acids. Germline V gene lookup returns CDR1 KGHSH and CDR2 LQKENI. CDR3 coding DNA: TGTGCCAGCTCACCCAGGTCCCGTGGGGATCACAGCCAAAACATTCAGTACTTC. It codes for CASSPRSRGDHSQNIQYF. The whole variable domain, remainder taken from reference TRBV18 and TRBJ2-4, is NAGVMQNPRHLVRRRGQEARLRCSPMKGHSHVYWYRQLPEEGLKFMVYLQKENIIDESGMPKERFSAEFPKEGPSILRIQQVVRGDSAAYFCASSPRSRGDHSQNIQYFGAGTRLSVL.

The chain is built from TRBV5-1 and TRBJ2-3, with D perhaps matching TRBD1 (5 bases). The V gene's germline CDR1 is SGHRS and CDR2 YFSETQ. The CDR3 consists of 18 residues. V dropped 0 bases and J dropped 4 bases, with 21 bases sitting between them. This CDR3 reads CASSLALGLDLEADTQYF. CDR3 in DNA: TGCGCCAGCAGCTTGGCCTTGGGGCTAGATCTCGAGGCAGATACGCAGTATTTT.